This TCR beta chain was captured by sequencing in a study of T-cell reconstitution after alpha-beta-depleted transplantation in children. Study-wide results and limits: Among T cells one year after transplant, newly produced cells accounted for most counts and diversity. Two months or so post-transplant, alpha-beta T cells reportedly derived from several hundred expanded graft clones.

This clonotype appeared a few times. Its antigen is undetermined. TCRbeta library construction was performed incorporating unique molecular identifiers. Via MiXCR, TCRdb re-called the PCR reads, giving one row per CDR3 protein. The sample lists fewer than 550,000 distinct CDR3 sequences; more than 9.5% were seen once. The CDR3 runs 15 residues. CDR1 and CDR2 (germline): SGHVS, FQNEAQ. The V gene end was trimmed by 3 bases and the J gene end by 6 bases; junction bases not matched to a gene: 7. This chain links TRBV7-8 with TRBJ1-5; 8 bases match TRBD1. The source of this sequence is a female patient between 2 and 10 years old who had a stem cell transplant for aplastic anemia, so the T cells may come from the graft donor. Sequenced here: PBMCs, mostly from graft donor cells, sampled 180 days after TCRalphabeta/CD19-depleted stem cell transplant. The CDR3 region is CASSLNGQGAQPQHF. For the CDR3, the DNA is TGTGCCAGCAGCTTGAACGGACAGGGCGCTCAGCCCCAGCATTTT.